Reported below is one TCR beta chain. Antigen: not known. These data originate in a study of T cell responses to AZD1222 COVID-19 vaccine. Whole-study context: Pooling covered second doses at about 4 or about 12 weeks.

Study outcomes and limitations: Among AZD1222 vaccinees, only 5 to 7 were seropositive at baseline. A mostly white British donor set with more females was recruited, and clonal diversity was possibly underestimated.

Only in-frame clones appear in the TCRdb table, and some are missing; sequencing was by immunoSEQ multiplex PCR. Of tens of thousands of clones listed, about 89% are singletons. Germline loops: CDR1 MGHRA, CDR2 YSYEKL. The CDR3 sequence is 13 residues long. V gave up 5 bases and J gave up 5 bases, with 12 bases separating them. This clonotype originated in an adult in good health. The input for sequencing was peripheral blood, taken on day 0 of AZD1222 vaccination. The chain uses TRBV4-1 and TRBJ1-1, with D possibly matching TRBD1 (6 bases). Here the CDR3 DNA reads TGCGCCAGCAGCGATCTACAGGGAACTGAAGCTTTCTTT. Translation gives CASSDLQGTEAFF.